This is a list of T cell receptor beta chains from one sample in a study of blood T cell repertoires in COVID-19. The protocol was immunoSEQ multiplex PCR, while the TCRdb copy is restricted to in-frame clones and leaves out a portion. The sample lists a few hundred thousand clones, less than 95% seen once, with under 0.7% in the top ten. Specimen: PBMCs or T cells enriched from blood (not recorded which). The receptors shown here come from a man between 18 and 35 years old who had recovered from COVID-19. The CDR3 runs from the conserved cysteine through the conserved F or W. Fields, in order: CDR3 protein, V gene.

CASSQDPRQGVNEQYF | TRBV14
CSVGRRTSYNEQFF | TRBV29-1
CASSLVAWQPNQPQHF | TRBV7-2
CASSVRATDEQFF | TRBV4-1
CASSLLGTKNPYQPQHF | TRBV7-8
CASSQGLKSYTF | TRBV3-1/TRBV3-2
CASSLSSQGVEQFF | TRBV5-6
CASSLWTGQYNEQFF | TRBV5-5
CATSRGPYTDTQYF | TRBV15
CSVASGTKVYGYTF | TRBV29-1
CASSWRQVQETQYF | TRBV5-8
CAWSGQDTDTQYF | TRBV30
CATSDFSSGYTF | TRBV24-1
CASRPTGARLGDIQYF | TRBV27
CASKGLAGGPYTQYF | TRBV28
CATLNSGSTDTQYF | TRBV10-3
CASRPSGSNEQFF | TRBV14
CAISESAGGPYEQYF | TRBV10-3
CASSQVEGKNSPLHF | TRBV14
CASNPGANYGYTF | TRBV7-9
CASSPQIGGGNYGYTF | TRBV7-2
CASSLQGNANYGYTF | TRBV18
CASSVAGGAGGYTF | TRBV9
CAWSPLDEKLFF | TRBV30
CASSPGTGGGEKLFF | TRBV9
CASSLDFGGNYEQYF | TRBV11-2